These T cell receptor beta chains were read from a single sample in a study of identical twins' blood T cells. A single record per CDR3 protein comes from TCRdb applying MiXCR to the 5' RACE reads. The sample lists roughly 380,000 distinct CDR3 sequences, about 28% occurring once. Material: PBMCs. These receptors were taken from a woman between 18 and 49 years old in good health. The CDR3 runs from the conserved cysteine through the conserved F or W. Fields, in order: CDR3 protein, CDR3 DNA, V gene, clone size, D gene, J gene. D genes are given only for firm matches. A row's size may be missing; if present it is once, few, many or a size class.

CSARTSGGRETQYF | TGCAGTGCTAGGACTAGCGGGGGGCGGGAGACCCAGTACTTC | TRBV20-1 | - | TRBD2 | TRBJ2-5
CASRGTNYGYTF | TGTGCCAGCAGGGGAACTAACTATGGCTACACCTTC | TRBV12-3/TRBV12-4 | - | - | TRBJ1-2
CAIKDRGYKAFF | TGTGCCATCAAGGACAGGGGGTATAAAGCTTTCTTT | TRBV10-3 | few | TRBD1 | TRBJ1-1
CASSEISYYNEQFF | TGCGCCAGCAGTGAGATTAGTTACTACAATGAGCAGTTCTTC | TRBV10-2 | many | - | TRBJ2-1
CASSLSPGGADTQYF | TGTGCCAGCAGTTTATCCCCCGGGGGCGCAGATACGCAGTATTTT | TRBV27 | - | - | TRBJ2-3
CASSLQGTSYNSPLHF | TGCGCCAGCAGCTTGCAGGGCACGTCCTATAATTCACCCCTCCACTTT | TRBV5-1 | - | - | TRBJ1-6
CASSSSGKGEQFF | TGTGCCAGCAGTTCTAGCGGGAAAGGTGAGCAGTTCTTC | TRBV6-5 | - | TRBD2 | TRBJ2-1
CAVREEAFF | TGTGCCGTGCGAGAGGAAGCTTTCTTT | TRBV7-9 | - | - | TRBJ1-1
CASSLSGVADSPLHF | TGTGCCAGCAGCTTATCAGGGGTGGCGGATTCACCCCTCCACTTT | TRBV7-8 | many | - | TRBJ1-6
CSAGRRADEQFF | TGCAGTGCTGGGCGGAGGGCGGATGAGCAGTTCTTC | TRBV20-1 | few | - | TRBJ2-1
CASSPRLNNQPQHF | TGTGCCAGCAGCCCCCGACTCAACAATCAGCCCCAGCATTTT | TRBV7-6 | many | - | TRBJ1-5
CASSRGTGSNTEAFF | TGCGCCAGCAGCCGTGGTACAGGATCGAACACTGAAGCTTTCTTT | TRBV5-1 | few | - | TRBJ1-1
CSVELGTGTEAFF | TGCAGCGTAGAGCTGGGGACGGGCACTGAAGCTTTCTTT | TRBV29-1 | many | - | TRBJ1-1
CSAGDRETYTF | TGCAGTGCTGGGGACAGGGAGACCTACACCTTC | TRBV20-1 | few | TRBD1 | TRBJ1-2
CSVLQGGETQYF | TGCAGCGTATTACAGGGGGGAGAGACCCAGTACTTC | TRBV29-1 | - | TRBD1 | TRBJ2-5
CASSREYNQPQHF | TGTGCCAGCAGTAGGGAGTACAATCAGCCCCAGCATTTT | TRBV6-4 | few | - | TRBJ1-5
CASSLKGLYEQYF | TGTGCCAGCAGTTTGAAGGGCCTCTACGAGCAGTACTTC | TRBV7-8 | few | - | TRBJ2-7
CDSSEQGNYGYTF | TGTGACAGCAGTGAACAGGGGAACTATGGCTACACCTTC | TRBV12-3/TRBV12-4 | - | TRBD1 | TRBJ1-2
CSILRLAGTAYEQYF | TGCAGCATATTACGACTAGCGGGAACGGCCTACGAGCAGTACTTC | TRBV29-1 | - | TRBD2 | TRBJ2-7
CASSLAWGPSNTGELFF | TGTGCCAGCAGCTTAGCGTGGGGCCCCTCGAACACCGGGGAGCTGTTTTTT | TRBV7-2 | - | - | TRBJ2-2
CASSAGGRDETQYF | TGTGCCAGCAGTGCGGGCGGGAGGGATGAGACCCAGTACTTC | TRBV2 | - | TRBD2 | TRBJ2-5
CASSLQLASEQFF | TGCGCCAGCAGCCTCCAACTAGCGAGTGAGCAGTTCTTC | TRBV5-1 | - | TRBD2 | TRBJ2-1
CASSPGTSGARDTQYF | TGTGCCAGCAGTCCCGGGACTAGCGGGGCTAGAGATACGCAGTATTTT | TRBV27 | - | TRBD2 | TRBJ2-3
CASSRFGLADTNEQFF | TGTGCCAGCAGTAGGTTTGGACTAGCGGATACCAATGAGCAGTTCTTC | TRBV27 | - | TRBD2 | TRBJ2-1
CASSLVGRRSTDTQYF | TGCGCCAGCAGCTTGGTGGGACGTCGAAGCACAGATACGCAGTATTTT | TRBV5-1 | few | - | TRBJ2-3
CSARSGGGRTEAFF | TGCAGTGCTAGGTCGGGGGGAGGTCGAACTGAAGCTTTCTTT | TRBV20-1 | many | - | TRBJ1-1
CASSYGGGNSPLHF | TGTGCCAGCAGTTATGGAGGGGGGAATTCACCCCTCCACTTT | TRBV6-5 | - | - | TRBJ1-6
CASSFGRGGQPQHF | TGTGCCAGCAGTTTCGGCAGGGGTGGACAGCCCCAGCATTTT | TRBV12-3/TRBV12-4 | few | - | TRBJ1-5
CASRRDAYGNTIYF | TGTGCCAGCAGGCGGGACGCTTATGGAAACACCATATATTTT | TRBV11-2 | - | - | TRBJ1-3
CSAVGLAGLNNEQFF | TGCAGCGCCGTCGGACTAGCGGGGCTCAACAATGAGCAGTTCTTC | TRBV29-1 | - | TRBD2 | TRBJ2-1
CASSPGYNYGYTF | TGTGCCAGCTCACCGGGATATAACTATGGCTACACCTTC | TRBV18 | many | - | TRBJ1-2
CAISRQGTDEAFF | TGTGCCATCTCACGACAGGGGACGGATGAAGCTTTCTTT | TRBV18 | - | TRBD1 | TRBJ1-1
CASSSNRVRETQYF | TGTGCCAGCAGTTCAAACAGGGTGCGAGAGACCCAGTACTTC | TRBV6-5 | - | - | TRBJ2-5
CSVEQTSGRGDTDTQYF | TGCAGCGTTGAGCAAACTAGCGGGAGGGGTGACACAGATACGCAGTATTTT | TRBV29-1 | once | TRBD2 | TRBJ2-3
CASSVAPRNTEAFF | TGTGCCAGCAGCGTAGCTCCGAGAAACACTGAAGCTTTCTTT | TRBV9 | - | - | TRBJ1-1
CASSQERYRDTLFDYNEQFF | TGTGCCAGCAGCCAAGAGAGGTACAGGGATACGCTATTTGACTACAATGAGCAGTTCTTC | TRBV4-2 | - | - | TRBJ2-1
CSARDLSGSSYEQYF | TGCAGTGCTAGAGATCTAAGCGGCAGCTCCTACGAGCAGTACTTC | TRBV20-1 | - | - | TRBJ2-7
CASSPLAGTGNYEQYF | TGCGCCAGCAGCCCTTTAGCCGGGACAGGGAACTACGAGCAGTACTTC | TRBV5-1 | - | TRBD1 | TRBJ2-7
CSARVGTEGYTQYF | TGCAGTGCTAGAGTAGGGACAGAGGGATATACGCAGTATTTT | TRBV20-1 | few | TRBD1 | TRBJ2-3
CSASYEQASYNEQFF | TGCAGTGCTTCCTACGAGCAGGCGTCCTACAATGAGCAGTTCTTC | TRBV20-1 | few | - | TRBJ2-1
CASSLTASGGETQYF | TGTGCCAGCAGTCTAACGGCTAGCGGGGGGGAGACCCAGTACTTC | TRBV6-1 | few | TRBD2 | TRBJ2-5
CANRESAVIRNTIYF | TGTGCCAACAGAGAAAGTGCAGTGATTCGTAACACCATATATTTT | TRBV7-9 | once | - | TRBJ1-3
CASSLKTPNSGELFF | TGCGCCAGCAGCTTGAAAACTCCGAACTCCGGGGAGCTGTTTTTT | TRBV5-1 | few | - | TRBJ2-2
CASSLGGAHQPQHF | TGTGCCAGCAGCTTAGGGGGCGCTCATCAGCCCCAGCATTTT | TRBV11-2 | many | - | TRBJ1-5
CASSRVGLLVEAFF | TGTGCCAGCAGCAGGGTGGGGTTATTAGTTGAAGCTTTCTTT | TRBV7-8 | - | - | TRBJ1-1
CASSLVGFRGELFF | TGTGCCAGCAGCTTAGTTGGTTTTCGCGGGGAGCTGTTTTTT | TRBV11-2 | - | - | TRBJ2-2
CASSYPGQGARWNTEAFF | TGTGCCAGCAGTTACCCCGGACAGGGGGCGCGGTGGAACACTGAAGCTTTCTTT | TRBV6-2/TRBV6-3 | few | TRBD1 | TRBJ1-1
CASTHTTIGCQPQHF | TGTGCCAGCACACACACCACGATAGGGTGTCAGCCCCAGCATTTT | TRBV7-4 | few | - | TRBJ1-5
CASSHGAYNEQFF | TGTGCCAGCTCCCATGGGGCCTACAATGAGCAGTTCTTC | TRBV28 | - | - | TRBJ2-1
CASSLVSPFEQYF | TGTGCCAGCAGCTTAGTTAGTCCATTCGAGCAGTACTTC | TRBV11-2 | - | - | TRBJ2-7
CATSRGVTDTQYF | TGTGCCACCAGCAGAGGGGTCACAGATACGCAGTATTTT | TRBV15 | - | - | TRBJ2-3
CSASPGPYEQYF | TGCAGTGCTAGCCCCGGGCCCTACGAGCAGTACTTC | TRBV20-1 | - | - | TRBJ2-7
CARPTGELFF | TGTGCCAGGCCCACCGGGGAGCTGTTTTTT | TRBV6-9 | few | - | TRBJ2-2
CASSQGLAGDALTDTQYF | TGTGCCAGCAGCCAAGGACTAGCGGGGGACGCCCTCACAGATACGCAGTATTTT | TRBV4-2 | few | TRBD2 | TRBJ2-3
CASSLLVGQGGYTF | TGTGCCAGCAGCTTACTCGTCGGGCAGGGGGGCTACACCTTC | TRBV5-5 | - | - | TRBJ1-2
CSARLRGGGNTEAFF | TGCAGTGCTAGATTAAGAGGGGGGGGGAACACTGAAGCTTTCTTT | TRBV20-1 | - | - | TRBJ1-1
CASSVQQIHTEAFF | TGTGCCAGCAGCGTACAACAAATCCACACTGAAGCTTTCTTT | TRBV9 | few | - | TRBJ1-1
CASSEGRGAGNEQFF | TGTGCCAGCAGTGAGGGACGGGGCGCGGGAAATGAGCAGTTCTTC | TRBV6-4 | few | - | TRBJ2-1
CSARGWWGYYGYTF | TGCAGTGCTAGAGGCTGGTGGGGGTACTATGGCTACACCTTC | TRBV20-1 | few | - | TRBJ1-2
CASSSPNLANTGELFF | TGTGCCAGCAGCTCCCCTAACCTCGCGAACACCGGGGAGCTGTTTTTT | TRBV7-9 | few | - | TRBJ2-2